This T cell receptor beta chain was retrieved from a study of blood T cells in healthy people across ages. Concerning this clonotype itself: Its cognate antigen is unknown.

The second PCR ran about 7 to 12 cycles with a sample-barcoded 5' primer and J-beta primers. A 12-random-nucleotide template-switch adaptor tagged each cDNA molecule. TCRdb reanalysed the 5' RACE reads using MiXCR and keeps one entry per CDR3 protein. Of fewer than 2 million distinct CDR3 sequences listed, roughly 43% are singletons. CDR3 length: 18 residues. V was pared by 5 bases and J by 0 bases, with 22 bases between. From germline, CDR1 is LGHNT and CDR2 FRNRAP. Study-wide results and limits: A roughly linear fall in TCR beta diversity per million T cells was seen with increasing age. Donor CMV status, an unknown factor, possibly confounded changes in expanded clonotypes.

The authors extracted at least 6 micrograms of total RNA per sample. The receptor was derived from a human donor in good health. Input material: blood. The V call is TRBV12-5, the J call TRBJ1-2, with D perhaps matching TRBD1 (5 bases). The CDR3 nucleotides read TGTGCTAGTGGTCAACGCGGGACTAACAGTTATTCTAACTATGGCTACACCTTC. The encoded protein is CASGQRGTNSYSNYGYTF.